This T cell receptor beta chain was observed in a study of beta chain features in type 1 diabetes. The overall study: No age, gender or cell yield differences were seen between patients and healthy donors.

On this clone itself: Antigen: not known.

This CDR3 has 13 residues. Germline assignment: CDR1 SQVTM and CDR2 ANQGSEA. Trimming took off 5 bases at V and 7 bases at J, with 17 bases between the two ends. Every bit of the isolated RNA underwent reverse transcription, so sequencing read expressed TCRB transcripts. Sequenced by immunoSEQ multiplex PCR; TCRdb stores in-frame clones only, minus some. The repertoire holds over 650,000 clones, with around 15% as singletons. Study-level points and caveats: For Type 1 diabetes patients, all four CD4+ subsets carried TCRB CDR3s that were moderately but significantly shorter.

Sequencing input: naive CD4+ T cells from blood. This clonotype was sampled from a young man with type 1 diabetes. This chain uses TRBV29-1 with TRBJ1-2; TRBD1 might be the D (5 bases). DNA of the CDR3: TGCAGCGTTCGTCGGAGAGGGGAGGGTGGCTACACCTTC. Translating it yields CSVRRRGEGGYTF.